A single T cell receptor (beta chain) is shown here with its context. Clones were sequenced by immunoSEQ multiplex PCR, and TCRdb holds only the in-frame ones, with some missing. The repertoire holds 150,000 or so clones, with around three quarters as singletons. This entry comes from a study of cytotoxic CD8 clonotypes in ibrutinib-treated CLL. Germline V CDR1 and CDR2: ENHRY, SYGVKD. The CDR3 is made up of 13 amino acids. V was pared by 7 bases and J by 1 base, with 10 bases between. Sequencing was performed on PBMCs, taken after 12 months of ibrutinib treatment. The source is a human donor with chronic lymphocytic leukemia. The V gene is TRBV10-3, the J gene TRBJ2-5, with D unclear. Written as DNA, the CDR3 is TGTGCCATCACTGCAGGACCCCAAGAGACCCAGTACTTC. It is translated as CAITAGPQETQYF.